This T cell receptor beta chain is from a study of OX40 agonist ivuxolimab in advanced cancers. Across the whole study: Past anti-PD-1, anti-PD-L1 or anti-CTLA-4 therapy was accepted, and 30% to 45% had received some.

Study results and caveats: Patients who responded partially at 0.1-3.0 mg/kg showed clonal expansion ranking among the lowest.

V lost 3 bases, J lost 0 bases, and 10 bases lay in between. CDR1 and CDR2 from the germline V gene are SGHTA and FQGNSA. CDR3 length: 15 amino acids. Assay used: immunoSEQ multiplex PCR; TCRdb lists only in-frame clones, some missing. Found here are 82,000 or so clones, about 94% of them singletons; the top ten hold 0.9% to 1.2%. As regards this clone: Its antigen is not known.

J is TRBJ2-3 and V is TRBV7-2; tentative D call: TRBD2 (6 bases). This clonotype was obtained from an adult with an advanced solid tumor such as melanoma, head and neck, liver or kidney cancer. The source material was CD4+ or CD8+ T cells sorted from blood, sampled in a trial of the OX40 agonist ivuxolimab. The chain's CDR3 is CASSFSGLSTDTQYF. In DNA form, the CDR3 reads TGTGCCAGCAGCTTCAGCGGGTTAAGCACAGATACGCAGTATTTT.